These 9 T cell receptor beta chains came from one sample sequenced in a study of T cells in Graves' hyperthyroidism and ophthalmopathy. The source material, RNA transcripts, was used to amplify TCR beta CDR3 regions. First-round RT-PCR targeting the TCR CDR3 was performed with the HTBI primer set. Via MiXCR, TCRdb re-called the multiplex PCR reads, giving one row per CDR3 protein. The table has over 650,000 distinct CDR3 sequences, about 45% seen once. Sequencing was carried out using peripheral blood or thyroid tissue (not recorded which). Source of these receptors: an adult man with Graves' disease, either hyperthyroidism or ophthalmopathy (not recorded which).

The chain combines TRBV2 with TRBJ2-7; D is possibly TRBD2 (5 bases). The CDR3 is 16 residues long. CDR1 is SNHLY, CDR2 FYNNEI, per germline. V was trimmed by 5 bases and J by 0 bases, leaving 17 bases between them. The CDR3 region is CASSREIAGLSYEQYF. Here the CDR3 DNA reads TGTGCCAGCAGTAGGGAGATCGCGGGTCTCTCCTACGAGCAGTACTTC.

This sequence joins TRBV2 and TRBJ1-6; tentatively, D is TRBD1 (6 bases). Germline V CDR1 and CDR2: SNHLY, FYNNEI. V was shortened by 3 bases and J by 8 bases, with 17 bases between the two germline ends. The CDR3 has 16 amino acids. This CDR3 is CASSDPDLGAYSPLHF. The CDR3 coding sequence is TGTGCCAGCAGTGATCCGGACCTGGGGGCGTATTCACCCCTCCACTTT.

V and J are TRBV29-1 and TRBJ1-1; a weak D match, TRBD1 (6 bases). Deletions cut 5 bases from V and 1 base from J, with 11 bases between. CDR3 length: 13 residues. From germline, CDR1 is SQVTM and CDR2 ANQGSEA. Written as DNA, the CDR3 is TGCAGCGTTCGCGGGGGCCCGAACACTGAAGCTTTCTTT. Amino acid sequence: CSVRGGPNTEAFF.

This clonotype came up many times. This rearrangement joins TRBV29-1 to TRBJ1-3, with D unclear. Germline CDR1 is SQVTM and CDR2 is ANQGSEA. The CDR3 extends over 13 amino acids. V shed 5 bases and J shed 0 bases, with 8 bases lying between them. The CDR3 nucleotides are TGCAGCGTTCCAGAGATCTCTGGAAACACCATATATTTT. Amino acids: CSVPEISGNTIYF. Supplemented by reference TRBV29-1 and TRBJ1-3, the full variable domain reads SAVISQKPSRDICQRGTSLTIQCQVDSQVTMMFWYRQQPGQSLTLIATANQGSEATYESGFVIDKFPISRPNLTFSTLTVSNMSPEDSSIYLCSVPEISGNTIYFGEGSWLTVV.

This sequence joins TRBV10-3 and TRBJ1-6; D gene uncertain. The germline V gene has CDR1 ENHRY and CDR2 SYGVKD. This CDR3 is 15 amino acids long. The V end lost 4 bases, the J end lost 3 bases, and 10 bases lay between the germline ends. The CDR3 bases are TGTGCCATCAGTGTTGGCAGCCGCTATAATTCACCCCTCCACTTT. Translation gives CAISVGSRYNSPLHF.

This clonotype was counted only a few times. J is TRBJ1-1 and V is TRBV29-1, with D unresolved. The germline V gene encodes CDR1 SQVTM and CDR2 ANQGSEA. This CDR3 has 15 amino acids. Trimming removed 1 base at V and 0 bases at J, with 12 bases between. The CDR3 DNA is TGCAGCGTTGAAGGGGCCGCACGGTTGAACACTGAAGCTTTCTTT. Translated: CSVEGAARLNTEAFF. Using reference TRBV29-1 and TRBJ1-1 for the parts outside the CDR3, the full variable domain is SAVISQKPSRDICQRGTSLTIQCQVDSQVTMMFWYRQQPGQSLTLIATANQGSEATYESGFVIDKFPISRPNLTFSTLTVSNMSPEDSSIYLCSVEGAARLNTEAFFGQGTRLTVV.

This chain uses TRBV7-8 with TRBJ2-7, with 9 bases identical to TRBD1. Germline loops: CDR1 SGHVS, CDR2 FQNEAQ. The CDR3 runs to 14 residues. V lost 3 bases and J lost 5; bases outside the gene matches: 5. The CDR3 here is CASSFRDRVNEQYF. CDR3 DNA: TGTGCCAGCAGCTTCCGGGACAGGGTCAACGAGCAGTACTTC.

This chain links TRBV7-8 with TRBJ1-4; a possible D gene is TRBD1 (5 bases). This CDR3 is 16 amino acids long. V shed 5 bases and J shed 4 bases, with 17 bases lying between them. Germline CDR1 SGHVS, CDR2 FQNEAQ. CDR3 in amino acids: CASSPRTGWSNEKLFF. Written as DNA, the CDR3 is TGTGCCAGCAGCCCTCGAACAGGCTGGAGTAATGAAAAACTGTTTTTT. Combining the CDR3 with reference TRBV7-8 and TRBJ1-4 gives the whole variable domain GAGVSQSPRYKVAKRGQDVALRCDPISGHVSLFWYQQALGQGPEFLTYFQNEAQLDKSGLPSDRFFAERPEGSVSTLKIQRTQQEDSAVYLCASSPRTGWSNEKLFFGSGTQLSVL.

The chain employs TRBV2 and TRBJ1-5; 10 bases line up with TRBD1. This CDR3 comprises 14 residues. The junction had 4 bases not matched to a gene; V was cut back by 7 bases and J by 4 bases. Per germline, CDR1 SNHLY and CDR2 FYNNEI. CDR3 sequence: CASNRDRGNQPQHF. CDR3 DNA sequence: TGTGCCAGCAACCGGGACAGGGGTAATCAGCCCCAGCATTTT.